Many counts were recorded for the clone carrying this T cell receptor (beta chain). This sample is drawn from a study of T cell repertoires in cytomegalovirus infection. In the study overall: Indicated by public TCR beta signatures were CMV infection and matching HLA type.

MiXCR was run by TCRdb on the reads, yielding one entry per CDR3 protein. The table lists under 300,000 distinct CDR3 sequences, approximately 13% of them singletons. The receptor was derived from a human donor in good health (CMV status not recorded). Some clones in this sample may be carry-over from other donors' samples. Sequencing was done on a sample of PBMCs.

The CDR3 region is CASSLQTTSGRLGGELFF. CDR3 DNA: TGCGCCAGCAGCCTTCAGACGACTAGCGGGAGATTGGGCGGGGAGCTGTTTTTT. J is TRBJ2-2 and V is TRBV5-1; 12 positions match TRBD2. CDR3 size: 18 residues. Germline loops: CDR1 SGHRS, CDR2 YFSETQ. Trimming removed 4 bases from V and 7 bases from J; junction bases left unmatched: 14. Variable domain in full (rest from reference TRBV5-1 and TRBJ2-2): KAGVTQTPRYLIKTRGQQVTLSCSPISGHRSVSWYQQTPGQGLQFLFEYFSETQRNKGNFPGRFSGRQFSNSRSEMNVSTLELGDSALYLCASSLQTTSGRLGGELFFGEGSRLTVL.